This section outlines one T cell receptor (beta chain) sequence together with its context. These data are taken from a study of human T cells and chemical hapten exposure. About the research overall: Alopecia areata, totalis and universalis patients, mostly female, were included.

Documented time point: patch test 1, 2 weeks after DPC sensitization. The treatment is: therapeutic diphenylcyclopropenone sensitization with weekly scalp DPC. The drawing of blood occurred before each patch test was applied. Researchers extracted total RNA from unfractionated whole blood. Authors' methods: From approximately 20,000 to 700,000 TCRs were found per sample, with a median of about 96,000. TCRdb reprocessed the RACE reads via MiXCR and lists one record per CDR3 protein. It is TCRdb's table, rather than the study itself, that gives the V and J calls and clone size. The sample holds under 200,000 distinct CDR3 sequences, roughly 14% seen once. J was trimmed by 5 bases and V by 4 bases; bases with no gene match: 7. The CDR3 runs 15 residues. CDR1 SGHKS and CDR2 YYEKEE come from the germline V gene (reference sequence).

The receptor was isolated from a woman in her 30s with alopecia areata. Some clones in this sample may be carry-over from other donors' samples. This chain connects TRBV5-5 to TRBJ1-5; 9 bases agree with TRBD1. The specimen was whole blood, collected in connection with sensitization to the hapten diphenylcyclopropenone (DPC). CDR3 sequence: CASSRTGDRDQPQHF. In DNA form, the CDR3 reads TGTGCCAGCAGCAGAACCGGGGACAGGGATCAGCCCCAGCATTTT.